These T cell receptor beta chains were read from a single sample in a study of blood T cell repertoires in COVID-19. The table came from immunoSEQ multiplex PCR; TCRdb's copy has only in-frame clones and leaves some out. The sample contains roughly 130,000 clones, more than 90% of which appear only once. Input material: peripheral blood. Receptor source: a man between 45 and 60 years old with active COVID-19. Both conserved end residues are part of each CDR3. A D gene is named only where the DNA matches it firmly. Only some rows state a clone size, as once, few, many or a class for expanded clones.

TRBJ2-5	TRBV4-2	TRBD2	few	TGTGCCAGCAGCCAAGCAGCGGGGGTAGGGGAGACCCAGTACTTC	CASSQAAGVGETQYF
TRBJ2-5	TRBV4-1	TRBD2	.	TGCGCCAGCAGCCAAGTGTCGGGGGGGAGGAGAGAGACCCAGTACTTC	CASSQVSGGRRETQYF
TRBJ2-1	TRBV4-2	TRBD2	.	TGTGCCAGCAGCCAAGAAAGCGGGAGCTCCTACAATGAGCAGTTCTTC	CASSQESGSSYNEQFF
TRBJ1-6	TRBV14	.	.	TGTGCCAGCAGCCAAAATACGGTCTATAATTCACCCCTCCACTTT	CASSQNTVYNSPLHF
TRBJ1-5	TRBV12-3/TRBV12-4	TRBD1	once	TGTGCCAGCAGTGACAGGGCGATCCAGCCCCAGCATTTT	CASSDRAIQPQHF
TRBJ1-5	TRBV5-5	.	.	TGTGCCAGCAGCCCTATGGACAGCAGCAATCAGCCCCAGCATTTT	CASSPMDSSNQPQHF
TRBJ1-1	TRBV19	.	.	TGTGCCAGTAGTCTCTCGTACAGGGAGGCTTTCTTT	CASSLSYREAFF
TRBJ2-5	TRBV2	.	.	TGTGCCAGCAGTTCTAACAGCCAAGAGACCCAGTACTTC	CASSSNSQETQYF
TRBJ2-1	TRBV18	TRBD2	.	TGTGCCAGCCACAAAAGGAGCGGGAACGACAATGAGCAGTTCTTC	CASHKRSGNDNEQFF
TRBJ1-4	TRBV9	.	.	TGTGCCAGCAGCGCCCTAGACAGAGACGAAAAACTGTTTTTT	CASSALDRDEKLFF
TRBJ1-1	TRBV6-5	TRBD1	.	TGTGCCAGCAGTCCGGCAGGGGGCACTGAAGCTTTCTTT	CASSPAGGTEAFF
TRBJ2-3	TRBV5-1	.	.	TGCGCCAGCAGCTTGGAACCTACCACAGATACGCAGTATTTT	CASSLEPTTDTQYF
TRBJ2-3	TRBV5-1	.	few	TGCGCCAGCAGCTTGGCCGACTGGATGGATACGCAGTATTTT	CASSLADWMDTQYF
TRBJ2-2	TRBV5-1	TRBD2	.	TGCGCCAGCAGCTTGGATCCTAGCGGGGGCCTGAACACCGGGGAGCTGTTTTTT	CASSLDPSGGLNTGELFF
TRBJ2-2	TRBV5-5	.	many	TGTGCCAGCAGCGCTATTCACAGGGCCGGGGAGCTGTTTTTT	CASSAIHRAGELFF
TRBJ2-1	TRBV11-2	TRBD2	.	TGTGCCAGCAGCGAACAACTTAGCGGGGTTGCCTACAATGAGCAGTTCTTC	CASSEQLSGVAYNEQFF
TRBJ2-1	TRBV19	TRBD2	.	TGTGCCAGTAGTATGGTAGCGGGAGGGCTAAACAATGAGCAGTTCTTC	CASSMVAGGLNNEQFF
TRBJ1-4	TRBV19	.	.	TGTGCCAGTAGGAAGGCCCTAGACGAAAAACTGTTTTTT	CASRKALDEKLFF
TRBJ1-1	TRBV2	.	.	TGTGCCAGCAGCTCAGTTTCTGGGGGGACTGAAGCTTTCTTT	CASSSVSGGTEAFF
TRBJ2-3	TRBV18	TRBD2	.	TGTGCCAGCTCTTCCAGCGGGAGCTCAGATACGCAGTATTTT	CASSSSGSSDTQYF
TRBJ1-1	TRBV18	.	.	TGTGCCAGCTCACCACTGGGCAGGGGTGACACTGAAGCTTTCTTT	CASSPLGRGDTEAFF
TRBJ1-4	TRBV5-1	TRBD1	.	TGCGCCAGCAGCATTTCCGGGACAGCTGAAAAACTGTTTTTT	CASSISGTAEKLFF
TRBJ2-5	TRBV6-5	TRBD1	.	TGTGCCAGCAGTTCCGGGGACAGGGCGACAGAGACCCAGTACTTC	CASSSGDRATETQYF
TRBJ2-5	TRBV13	TRBD2	few	TGTGCCAGCAGCTCTCTAGCGGGAGGAAAGACCCAGTACTTC	CASSSLAGGKTQYF
TRBJ1-1	TRBV4-1	.	.	TGCGCCAGCAGCCAAGAACGAGTTGGCAGGGTAAACACTGAAGCTTTCTTT	CASSQERVGRVNTEAFF
TRBJ2-2	TRBV11-3	TRBD2	.	TGTGCCAGCAGCCCAACTAGCGGGAGGGGCACCGGGGAGCTGTTTTTT	CASSPTSGRGTGELFF
TRBJ1-2	TRBV18	TRBD1	.	TGTGCCAGCTCACTGGGACAGGGCGACTATGGCTACACCTTC	CASSLGQGDYGYTF
TRBJ2-1	TRBV10-1	TRBD2	once	TGCGCCAACCTCGGCGGGCTAGCGGCAATGGATGAGCAGTTCTTC	CANLGGLAAMDEQFF
TRBJ1-5	TRBV6-5	.	.	TGTGCCAGCAGTCCGGGGAGGGGGAAGAATCAGCCCCAGCATTTT	CASSPGRGKNQPQHF
TRBJ1-1	TRBV15	TRBD1	.	TGTGCCACCAGCAGAACCGGGACAGGGAGGATGAACACTGAAGCTTTCTTT	CATSRTGTGRMNTEAFF
TRBJ1-2	TRBV12-3/TRBV12-4	.	.	TGTGCCAGCAGCCGCTCACAGTCTGGCTACACCTTC	CASSRSQSGYTF
TRBJ1-1	TRBV7-7	.	.	TGTGCCAGCAGCTTAGACAGGAACACTGAAGCTTTCTTT	CASSLDRNTEAFF
TRBJ1-1	TRBV5-1	.	once	TGCGCCAGCAGCTTGCAGGGGAGAGTTGAAGCTTTCTTT	CASSLQGRVEAFF
TRBJ1-6	TRBV7-9	TRBD1	.	TGTGCCAGCAGCTCCGGGACAGGGCGGAGAAATTCACCCCTCCACTTT	CASSSGTGRRNSPLHF
TRBJ2-3	TRBV3-1/TRBV3-2	TRBD2	.	TGTGCCAGCAGCCGGACTAGCGGGGGGCCCCATACGCAGTATTTT	CASSRTSGGPHTQYF
TRBJ2-1	TRBV2	TRBD2	.	TGTGCCAGCAGTGTCGGGACTAGTGGGAGTGAGCAGTTCTTC	CASSVGTSGSEQFF
TRBJ2-7	TRBV27	.	.	TGTGCCAGCAGTTCGACTGTCCATAACTACGAGCAGTACTTC	CASSSTVHNYEQYF
TRBJ1-1	TRBV12-3/TRBV12-4	.	few	TGTGCCAGCAGTTTCCTCTCTGAAGCTTTCTTT	CASSFLSEAFF
TRBJ1-3	TRBV18	.	.	TGTGCCAGCTCACCATCAGCAGGTCCCGGAAACACCATATATTTT	CASSPSAGPGNTIYF
TRBJ2-7	TRBV2	.	few	TGTGCCAGCAGTGACGTTCCGATAGCGCAGTACTTC	CASSDVPIAQYF
TRBJ2-2	TRBV9	TRBD2	.	TGTGCCAGCAGCATTCTAAGCGGGAGCCAAACCGGGGAGCTGTTTTTT	CASSILSGSQTGELFF
TRBJ2-1	TRBV11-3	.	.	TGTGCCAGCAGCTTAGATCAACTACCCTACAATGAGCAGTTCTTC	CASSLDQLPYNEQFF
TRBJ1-2	TRBV11-3	TRBD1	.	TGTGCCAGCAGCGAGGGGGCGGTTGGGTATGGCTACACCTTC	CASSEGAVGYGYTF
TRBJ2-3	TRBV21-1	.	.	TGTGCCAGCAGCACCTCGGTTCCAGATACGCAGTATTTT	CASSTSVPDTQYF
TRBJ1-4	TRBV4-2	TRBD1	.	TGTGCCAGCAGCCAAGGAGGTGGGCAGGGGGGCGAAAAACTGTTTTTT	CASSQGGGQGGEKLFF
TRBJ1-1	TRBV6-5	TRBD1	.	TGTGCCAGCAGCGAGGGGGCCACTGAAGCTTTCTTT	CASSEGATEAFF
TRBJ2-1	TRBV6-4	TRBD2	.	TGTGCCAGCAGTGACGTCTGGCGGGGGGGCTGGAATGAGCAGTTCTTC	CASSDVWRGGWNEQFF
TRBJ1-2	TRBV15	TRBD1	.	TGTGCCACCGCATCCGGGACAGGGCACAAGGGCTACACCTTC	CATASGTGHKGYTF
TRBJ2-5	TRBV11-2	TRBD2	once	TGTGCCAGCAGCTTACTCGGGACTAGCGGAGAGACCCAGTACTTC	CASSLLGTSGETQYF
TRBJ2-2	TRBV28	.	once	TGTGCCAGCAACTCAGGGGACACCGGGGAGCTGTTTTTT	CASNSGDTGELFF
TRBJ2-1	TRBV7-8	TRBD2	once	TGTGCCAGCAGCCCAGTAACTAGCGGGGGGGCGGACAATGAGCAGTTCTTC	CASSPVTSGGADNEQFF
TRBJ1-1	TRBV4-2	.	.	TGTGCCAGCAGCCAAGCCCGTCCGGGTTTGCCCACTGAAGCTTTCTTT	CASSQARPGLPTEAFF
TRBJ2-7	TRBV12-3/TRBV12-4	.	once	TGTGCCAGCAGTTTAGCGCGGGGCTACGAGCAGTACTTC	CASSLARGYEQYF